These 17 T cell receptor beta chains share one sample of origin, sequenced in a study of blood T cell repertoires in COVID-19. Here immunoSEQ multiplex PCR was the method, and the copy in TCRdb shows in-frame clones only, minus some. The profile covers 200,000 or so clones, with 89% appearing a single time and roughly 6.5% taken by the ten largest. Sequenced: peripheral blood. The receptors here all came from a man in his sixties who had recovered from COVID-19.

The chain's CDR3 is CASSSRLAGGTSNTGELFF. The CDR3 nucleotides are TGCGCCAGCAGCTCCCGACTAGCGGGGGGGACTTCGAACACCGGGGAGCTGTTTTTT. The rearrangement uses TRBV5-1 and TRBJ2-2, with 14 bases aligning to TRBD2. The CDR3 has 19 amino acids. Germline lookup yields CDR1 SGHRS and CDR2 YFSETQ. V lost 3 bases to trimming and J lost 0 bases; unmatched junction nucleotides: 7.

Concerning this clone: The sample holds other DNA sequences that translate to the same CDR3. This CDR3 is CASSLGLAGTGELFF. In DNA, the CDR3 is TGTGCCAGCAGCTTAGGACTAGCGGGAACCGGGGAGCTGTTTTTT. The chain recombines TRBV7-2 with TRBJ2-2; 11 nucleotides agree with TRBD2. This CDR3 has 15 amino acids. The germline V gene has CDR1 SGHTA and CDR2 FQGNSA. J gave up 5 bases and V 1 base, and 0 bases lay outside the gene matches.

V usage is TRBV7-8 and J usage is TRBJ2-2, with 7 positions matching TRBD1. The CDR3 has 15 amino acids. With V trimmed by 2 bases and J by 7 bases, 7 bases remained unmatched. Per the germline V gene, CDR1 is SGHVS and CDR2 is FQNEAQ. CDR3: CASSLLQGRNGELFF. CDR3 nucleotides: TGTGCCAGCAGCTTATTACAGGGGCGAAACGGGGAGCTGTTTTTT.

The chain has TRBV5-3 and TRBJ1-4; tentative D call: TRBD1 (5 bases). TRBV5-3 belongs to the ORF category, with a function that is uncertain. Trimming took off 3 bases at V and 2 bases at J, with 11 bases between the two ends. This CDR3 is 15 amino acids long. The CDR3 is CARSSMQGTNEKLFF. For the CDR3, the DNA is TGTGCCAGAAGCTCTATGCAGGGTACTAATGAAAAACTGTTTTTT.

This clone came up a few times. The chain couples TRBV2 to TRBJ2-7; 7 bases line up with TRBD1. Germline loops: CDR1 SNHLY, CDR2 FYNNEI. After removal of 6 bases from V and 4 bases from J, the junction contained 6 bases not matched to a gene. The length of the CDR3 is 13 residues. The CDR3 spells CASRRGGSYEQYF. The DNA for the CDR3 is TGTGCCAGCAGACGAGGGGGCAGTTACGAGCAGTACTTC.

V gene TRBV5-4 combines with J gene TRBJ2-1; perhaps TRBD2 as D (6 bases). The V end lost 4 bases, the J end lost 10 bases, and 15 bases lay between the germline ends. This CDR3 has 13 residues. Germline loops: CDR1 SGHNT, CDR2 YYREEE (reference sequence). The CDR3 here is CASSLGGAGEQFF. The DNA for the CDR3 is TGTGCCAGCAGCCTCGGAGGGGCTGGGGAGCAGTTCTTC.

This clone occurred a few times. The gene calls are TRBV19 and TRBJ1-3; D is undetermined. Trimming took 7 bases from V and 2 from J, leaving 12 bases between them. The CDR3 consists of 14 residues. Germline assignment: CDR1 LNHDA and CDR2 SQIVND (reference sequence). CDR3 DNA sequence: TGTGCCAGTAACGAAGGGCGGGCTGGAAACACCATATATTTT. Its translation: CASNEGRAGNTIYF.

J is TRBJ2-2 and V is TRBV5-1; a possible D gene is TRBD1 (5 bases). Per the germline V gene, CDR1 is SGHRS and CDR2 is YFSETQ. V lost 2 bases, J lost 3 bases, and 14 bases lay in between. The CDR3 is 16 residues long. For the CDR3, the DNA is TGCGCCAGCAGCTTAAGGGGCGACGCCGACACCGGGGAGCTGTTTTTT. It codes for CASSLRGDADTGELFF.

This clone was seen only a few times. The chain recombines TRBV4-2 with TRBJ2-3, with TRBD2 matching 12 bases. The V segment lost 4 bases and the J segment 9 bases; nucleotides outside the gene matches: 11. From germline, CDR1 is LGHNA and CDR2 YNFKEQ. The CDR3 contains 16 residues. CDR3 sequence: CASSPLLAGGGGTQYF. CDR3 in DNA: TGTGCCAGCAGCCCCCTACTAGCGGGAGGAGGAGGGACGCAGTATTTT.

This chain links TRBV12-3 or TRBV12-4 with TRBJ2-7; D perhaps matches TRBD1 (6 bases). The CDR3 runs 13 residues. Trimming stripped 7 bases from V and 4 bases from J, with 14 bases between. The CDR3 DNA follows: TGTGCCAGCACCCGACAGGAGAAGTACGAGCAGTACTTC. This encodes CASTRQEKYEQYF.

The CDR3 region is CASSSTGLAGGHEQFF. For the CDR3, the DNA is TGTGCCAGCAGTTCCACCGGACTAGCGGGGGGGCATGAGCAGTTCTTC. This chain joins TRBV6-5 and TRBJ2-1; 15 nucleotides match TRBD2. J gave up 8 bases and V 4 bases, and 6 bases lay outside the gene matches. Germline-derived CDR1 and CDR2 are MNHEY and SVGAGI. This CDR3 region has 16 residues.

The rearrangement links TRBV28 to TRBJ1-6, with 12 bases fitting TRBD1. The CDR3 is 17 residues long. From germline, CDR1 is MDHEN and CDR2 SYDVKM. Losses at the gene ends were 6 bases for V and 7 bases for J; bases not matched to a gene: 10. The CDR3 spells CASRPAGTGGGNSPLHF. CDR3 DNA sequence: TGTGCCAGCAGGCCTGCCGGGACAGGGGGCGGAAATTCACCCCTCCACTTT.

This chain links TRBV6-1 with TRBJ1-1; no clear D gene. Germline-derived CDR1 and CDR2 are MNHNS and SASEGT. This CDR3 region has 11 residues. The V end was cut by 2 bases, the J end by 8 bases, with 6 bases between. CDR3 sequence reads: CASSELREAFF. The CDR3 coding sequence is TGTGCCAGCAGTGAACTACGGGAAGCTTTCTTT.

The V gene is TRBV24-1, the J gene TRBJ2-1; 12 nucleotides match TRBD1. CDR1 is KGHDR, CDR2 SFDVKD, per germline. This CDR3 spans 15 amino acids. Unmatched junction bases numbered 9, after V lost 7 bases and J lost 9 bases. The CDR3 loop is CATSAPGTGGGEQFF. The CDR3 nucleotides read TGTGCCACCAGCGCCCCCGGGACAGGGGGCGGTGAGCAGTTCTTC.

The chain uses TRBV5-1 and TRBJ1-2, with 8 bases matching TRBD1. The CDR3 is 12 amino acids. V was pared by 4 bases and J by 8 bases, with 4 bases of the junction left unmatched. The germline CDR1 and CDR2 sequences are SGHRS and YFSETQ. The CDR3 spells CASSIGQGGYTF. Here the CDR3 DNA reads TGCGCCAGCAGCATTGGACAGGGAGGCTACACCTTC.

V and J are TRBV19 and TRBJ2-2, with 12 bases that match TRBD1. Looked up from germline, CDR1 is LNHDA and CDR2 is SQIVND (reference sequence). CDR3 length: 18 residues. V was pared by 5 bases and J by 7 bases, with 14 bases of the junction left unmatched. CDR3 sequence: CASSSHYRDRGQDGELFF. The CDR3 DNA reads TGTGCCAGTAGTTCCCACTACCGGGACAGGGGGCAAGACGGGGAGCTGTTTTTT. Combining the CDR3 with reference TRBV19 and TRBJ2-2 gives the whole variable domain DGGITQSPKYLFRKEGQNVTLSCEQNLNHDAMYWYRQDPGQGLRLIYYSQIVNDFQKGDIAEGYSVSREKKESFPLTVTSAQKNPTAFYLCASSSHYRDRGQDGELFFGEGSRLTVL.

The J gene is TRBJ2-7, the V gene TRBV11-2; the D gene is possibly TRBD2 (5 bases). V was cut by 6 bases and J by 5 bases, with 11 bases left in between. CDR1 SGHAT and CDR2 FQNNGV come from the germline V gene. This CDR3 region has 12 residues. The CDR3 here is CASRRTGNEQYF. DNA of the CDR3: TGTGCCAGCAGACGGACTGGGAACGAGCAGTACTTC.